This T cell receptor (beta chain) was sequenced in a study of blood T cells in healthy people across ages. Study-wide results and limits: Long-lived and aged donors differed, with more naive CD4+ cells and higher diversity in the long-lived.

Healthy Russian Caucasian donors spanned ages about 6 to 100 years. With each sample, at least 5 micrograms of total RNA were extracted. Comments on this clonotype: Its specificity is unknown.

Germline V gene data show CDR1 as MNHEY and CDR2 as SVGAGI. CDR3 length: 20 amino acids. The J segment lost 4 bases and the V segment lost 4 bases, leaving 16 bases of the junction unmatched. A second PCR of 7 to 11 cycles used a sample-barcoded 5' primer and a J-beta primer mix. A template-switch adaptor containing 12 random nucleotides labeled each cDNA molecule. One entry per CDR3 protein, called by TCRdb with MiXCR from the 5' RACE reads. The sample has 980,000 or so distinct CDR3 sequences; around 49% are singletons. Input material: blood. The clonotype comes from a young man in good health. V and J are TRBV6-5 and TRBJ2-1; TRBD2 matches at 13 bases. CDR3 sequence reads: CASSSLGTSGGAGVYNEQFF. The DNA of the CDR3 is TGTGCCAGCAGTTCCCTGGGAACTAGCGGGGGGGCCGGGGTATACAATGAGCAGTTCTTC.